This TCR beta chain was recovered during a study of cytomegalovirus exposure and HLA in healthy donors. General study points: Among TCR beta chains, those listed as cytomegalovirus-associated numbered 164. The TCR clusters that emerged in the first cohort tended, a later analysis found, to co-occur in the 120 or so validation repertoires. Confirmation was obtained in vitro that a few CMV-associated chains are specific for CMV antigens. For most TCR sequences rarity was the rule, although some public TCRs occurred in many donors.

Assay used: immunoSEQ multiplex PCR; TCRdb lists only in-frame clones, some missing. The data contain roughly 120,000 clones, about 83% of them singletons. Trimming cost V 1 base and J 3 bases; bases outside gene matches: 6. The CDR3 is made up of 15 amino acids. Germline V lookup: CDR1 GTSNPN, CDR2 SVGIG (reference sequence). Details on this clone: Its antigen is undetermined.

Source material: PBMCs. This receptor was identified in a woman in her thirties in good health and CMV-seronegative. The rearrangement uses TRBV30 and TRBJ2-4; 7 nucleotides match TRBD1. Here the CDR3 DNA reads TGTGCCTGGAGTGCAGAAACAGGGGTCAAAAACATTCAGTACTTC. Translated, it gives CAWSAETGVKNIQYF.